The 20 T cell receptor beta chains below all came from one sample that was sequenced in a study of PD-1 blockade in classical Hodgkin lymphoma. The time point here: cycle 4 day 1 (C4D1), after five to seven weeks of nivolumab. Relapses following autologous stem cell transplantation were seen in all patients, with brentuximab vedotin exposure varying. Only in-frame clones appear in the TCRdb table, and some are missing; sequencing was by immunoSEQ multiplex PCR. Of 100,000 or so clones in the sample, roughly nine tenths were seen once. The sample was peripheral blood mononuclear cells (PBMCs), taken before the fourth cycle of nivolumab. These receptors were taken from a human donor with classical Hodgkin lymphoma.

Here the CDR3 reads CASSTQGGRGNEQYF. CDR3 nucleotides: TGTGCCAGTAGTACCCAGGGGGGTAGGGGAAACGAGCAGTACTTC. This sequence joins TRBV19 and TRBJ2-7; TRBD1 is a possible D gene (7 bases). The CDR3 extends over 15 amino acids. From germline, CDR1 is LNHDA and CDR2 SQIVND (reference sequence). Trimming removed 4 bases at V and 5 bases at J, with 18 bases between.

This chain uses TRBV18 with TRBJ2-1; 13 bases are shared with TRBD2. J lost 7 bases, V lost 7 bases, and 4 bases had no gene match. The CDR3 is made up of 14 amino acids. Germline lookup yields CDR1 KGHSH and CDR2 LQKENI. CDR3 residues: CASWTSGSRNEQFF. Here the CDR3 DNA reads TGTGCCAGCTGGACTAGCGGGAGTAGAAATGAGCAGTTCTTC. Full variable domain (remainder filled in from reference TRBV18 and TRBJ2-1): NAGVMQNPRHLVRRRGQEARLRCSPMKGHSHVYWYRQLPEEGLKFMVYLQKENIIDESGMPKERFSAEFPKEGPSILRIQQVVRGDSAAYFCASWTSGSRNEQFFGPGTRLTVL.

The genes are TRBV2 and TRBJ1-4, with a weak D call TRBD1 (6 bases). This CDR3 contains 15 residues. V was pared by 7 bases and J by 4 bases, with 16 bases between. The germline V gene has CDR1 SNHLY and CDR2 FYNNEI. CDR3 loop: CASMGGAAFNEKLFF. As DNA, the CDR3 is TGTGCCAGCATGGGGGGGGCTGCTTTTAATGAAAAACTGTTTTTT.

The gene calls are TRBV28 and TRBJ1-1; D gene unclear. V shed 1 base and J shed 4 bases, with 7 bases lying between them. The CDR3 has 13 residues. Germline V CDR1 and CDR2: MDHEN, SYDVKM. The CDR3 sequence is CASSLSMLTEAFF. The CDR3 region has the DNA TGTGCCAGCAGTTTATCTATGCTCACTGAAGCTTTCTTT.

This chain connects TRBV5-4 to TRBJ2-7; 12 bases map to TRBD2. The CDR3 spans 15 residues. The trim removed 5 bases at V and 5 bases at J, leaving 8 bases unmatched. Looked up from germline, CDR1 is SGHNT and CDR2 is YYREEE (reference sequence). CDR3 protein: CASSPWTSGKDEQYF. The CDR3 DNA follows: TGTGCCAGCAGTCCCTGGACTAGCGGGAAGGACGAGCAGTACTTC.

This chain links TRBV7-9 with TRBJ2-1, with 12 bases aligning to TRBD1. Germline V gene lookup returns CDR1 SEHNR and CDR2 FQNEAQ (reference sequence). CDR3 length: 15 residues. With 5 bases clipped from V and 9 bases from J, the junction kept 8 bases outside the gene matches. Here the CDR3 reads CASSDRDRGHIEQFF. In DNA, the CDR3 is TGTGCCAGCAGCGACCGGGACAGGGGGCATATTGAGCAGTTCTTC.

V is TRBV6-5 and J is TRBJ2-2; D is undetermined. Looked up from germline, CDR1 is MNHEY and CDR2 is SVGAGI. This CDR3 contains 12 residues. Trimming took 2 bases from V and 4 from J, leaving 2 bases between them. The CDR3 protein is CASSYTTGELFF. In nucleotides, the CDR3 is TGTGCCAGCAGTTACACCACCGGGGAGCTGTTTTTT.

CDR3 amino acids: CASSEGGLTDTQYF. In DNA form, the CDR3 reads TGTGCCAGCAGTGAAGGCGGCCTCACAGATACGCAGTATTTT. J is TRBJ2-3 and V is TRBV6-1; no reliable D call. CDR1 and CDR2 from the germline V gene are MNHNS and SASEGT. The CDR3 has 14 amino acids. V shed 1 base and J shed 2 bases, with 7 bases lying between them.

J is TRBJ2-7 and V is TRBV10-1; weak D call: TRBD1 (6 bases). This CDR3 is 11 amino acids long. The germline gives CDR1 WNHNN, CDR2 SYGVQD (reference sequence). V was trimmed by 10 bases and J by 5 bases, leaving 12 bases between them. As DNA, the CDR3 is TGCGCCACGAAACAGGGTAACGAGCAGTACTTC. It encodes CATKQGNEQYF.

V is TRBV5-1 and J is TRBJ2-7; D gene ambiguous. CDR3 length: 12 amino acids. V was shortened by 0 bases and J by 5 bases, with 6 bases between the two germline ends. The germline gives CDR1 SGHRS, CDR2 YFSETQ. CDR3 bases: TGCGCCAGCAGCTTGGGGTTCCACGAGCAGTACTTC. This encodes CASSLGFHEQYF.

Only one count was recorded for this clone. One end of the junction is discordant with germline, which a read error may explain. V gene TRBV27 combines with J gene TRBJ1-2; D is possibly TRBD1 (5 bases). Germline lookup yields CDR1 MNHEY and CDR2 SMNVEV (reference sequence). The CDR3 extends over 12 amino acids. CDR3 in amino acids: CASSNDRTTIFF. The CDR3 nucleotides are TGTGCCAGCAGTAACGACAGAACGACTATATTCTTC.

This rearrangement joins TRBV2 to TRBJ1-5, with 7 positions matching TRBD1. The CDR3 runs 15 residues. Trimming took 3 bases from V and 4 from J; bases not matched to a gene: 6. Per the germline V gene, CDR1 is SNHLY and CDR2 is FYNNEI. The CDR3 here is CASSEGTALNQPQHF. As DNA, the CDR3 is TGTGCCAGCAGTGAGGGGACAGCGCTTAATCAGCCCCAGCATTTT.

The chain is built from TRBV9 and TRBJ2-7; D is perhaps TRBD1 (7 bases). Germline V gene lookup returns CDR1 SGDLS and CDR2 YYNGEE. The CDR3 totals 15 residues. Trimming pared 3 bases from V and 2 bases from J, leaving 15 bases between. The CDR3 DNA sequence: TGTGCCAGCAGCGGAGGAGGGGGCAGCACCTACGAGCAGTACTTC. Protein: CASSGGGGSTYEQYF.

This chain links TRBV4-1 with TRBJ1-2, with a possible D match to TRBD1 (6 bases). This CDR3 contains 17 residues. Germline CDR1 and CDR2: MGHRA and YSYEKL. Trimming removed 1 base from V and 5 bases from J, with 20 bases in between. The CDR3 coding sequence is TGCGCCAGCAGCCAAGTTGGTGCCGGACAGTTTTGGTATGGCTACACCTTC. Translating it yields CASSQVGAGQFWYGYTF.

The V and J genes are TRBV7-6 and TRBJ2-1, with 7 bases lining up with TRBD2. V lost 0 bases, J lost 9 bases, and 11 bases stayed unmatched. CDR3 length equals 16 residues. Germline CDR1 reads SGHVS; CDR2 reads FNYEAQ. CDR3 region: CASSLAVWEGRGEQFF. The CDR3 nucleotides are TGTGCCAGCAGCTTAGCCGTCTGGGAGGGCAGAGGTGAGCAGTTCTTC. Full variable domain (rest looked up from reference TRBV7-6 and TRBJ2-1): GAGVSQSPRYKVTKRGQDVALRCDPISGHVSLYWYRQALGQGPEFLTYFNYEAQQDKSGLPNDRFSAERPEGSISTLTIQRTEQRDSAMYRCASSLAVWEGRGEQFFGPGTRLTVL.

The chain links TRBV5-1 to TRBJ1-5; D call uncertain. Trimming pared 1 base from V and 8 bases from J, leaving 10 bases between. Germline loops: CDR1 SGHRS, CDR2 YFSETQ. The CDR3 covers 13 residues. CDR3 sequence reads: CASSLSPQEPQHF. CDR3 coding DNA: TGCGCCAGCAGCTTGAGCCCCCAGGAGCCCCAGCATTTT.

CDR3 sequence: CASGEGIGSGNTIYF. DNA for the CDR3: TGTGCTAGTGGGGAGGGAATCGGCTCTGGAAACACCATATATTTT. The chain carries TRBV12-5 and TRBJ1-3; D not certain. The V and J ends lost 6 bases and 0 bases respectively, with 12 bases between them. The germline V gene encodes CDR1 LGHNT and CDR2 FRNRAP. CDR3 length: 15 amino acids. Full variable domain (outside the CDR3, taken from reference TRBV12-5 and TRBJ1-3): DARVTQTPRHKVTEMGQEVTMRCQPILGHNTVFWYRQTMMQGLELLAYFRNRAPLDDSGMPKDRFSAEMPDATLATLKIQPSEPRDSAVYFCASGEGIGSGNTIYFGEGSWLTVV.

V gene TRBV7-2 combines with J gene TRBJ1-5, with D unresolved. CDR3 size: 15 residues. V was cut by 0 bases and J by 3 bases, with 9 bases left in between. Looked up from germline, CDR1 is SGHTA and CDR2 is FQGNSA. CDR3 in amino acids: CASSLAWANNQPQHF. As DNA, the CDR3 is TGTGCCAGCAGCTTAGCCTGGGCGAACAATCAGCCCCAGCATTTT.

This clone was seen repeatedly, ten times or more. Other nucleotide sequences in the sample specify the same CDR3. The V and J genes are TRBV6-6 and TRBJ2-2; 10 bases are shared with TRBD2. Trimming cost V 2 bases and J 2 bases; bases outside gene matches: 2. CDR3 length: 16 residues. CDR1 is MNHNY, CDR2 SVGAGI, per germline (reference sequence). CDR3: CASSYLLAGNTGELFF. DNA of the CDR3: TGTGCCAGCAGTTACCTACTAGCGGGAAACACCGGGGAGCTGTTTTTT.

This chain uses TRBV28 with TRBJ2-2, with D perhaps matching TRBD1 or TRBD2 (5 bases each). This CDR3 region has 14 residues. Trimming stripped 6 bases from V and 3 bases from J, with 11 bases between. Germline values: CDR1 MDHEN, CDR2 SYDVKM. In DNA form, the CDR3 reads TGTGCCAGCAGAGGGACGAGCTACACCGGGGAGCTGTTTTTT. Its protein is CASRGTSYTGELFF.